This is a list of T cell receptor beta chains from one sample in a study of vaccination and CD4 T cells after COVID-19. Their cognate antigens are unknown. Via MiXCR, TCRdb re-called the PCR reads, giving one row per CDR3 protein. The top ten hold 9% to 10% of the sample, which has around 20,000 distinct CDR3 sequences, 55% to 70% seen once. Sequenced material: CD4+ T cells from blood, cultured in vitro, taken after SARS-CoV-2 vaccination. Every receptor here comes from a human donor who had recovered from COVID-19. Both conserved end residues are part of each CDR3. D genes are given only for firm matches. Size tells how often a clone was seen (once, few, many) or the class of an expanded clone, and some rows leave it out.

-	TRBJ2-7	11	-	TRBV12-3/TRBV12-4	CASSRGYEQYF	TGTGCCAGCAGCCGGGGGTACGAGCAGTACTTC
-	TRBJ2-7	16	few	TRBV3-1	CASSQPGGTGIHEQYF	TGTGCCAGCAGCCAGCCAGGGGGGACTGGAATCCACGAGCAGTACTTC
-	TRBJ1-1	11	few	TRBV6-1	CASRSTRGAFF	TGTGCCAGCAGGAGTACGAGGGGAGCTTTCTTT
TRBD1	TRBJ1-1	15	-	TRBV6-2/TRBV6-3	CASKGDRGVGTEAFF	TGTGCCAGCAAAGGGGACAGAGGGGTGGGTACTGAAGCTTTCTTT
-	TRBJ1-1	14	few	TRBV19	CASSIGTLNTEAFF	TGTGCCAGTAGTATAGGGACGCTGAACACTGAAGCTTTCTTT
-	TRBJ1-3	14	-	TRBV6-1	CAASRRSSGNTIYF	TGTGCCGCATCCCGGCGTAGCTCTGGAAACACCATATATTTT
-	TRBJ1-2	13	-	TRBV19	CASSMAGNYGYTF	TGTGCCAGTAGTATGGCAGGAAACTATGGCTACACCTTC
TRBD2	TRBJ2-5	17	few	TRBV15	CATSRVGLAGGQETQYF	TGTGCCACCAGCAGAGTGGGGCTAGCGGGGGGCCAAGAGACCCAGTACTTC
-	TRBJ1-4	14	-	TRBV6-2/TRBV6-3	CASRPTGGEEKLFF	TGTGCCAGCAGACCCACGGGGGGCGAGGAAAAACTGTTTTTT
-	TRBJ1-5	13	-	TRBV7-8	CASSLATRQPQHF	TGTGCCAGCAGCTTAGCGACACGGCAGCCCCAGCATTTT
-	TRBJ2-2	17	-	TRBV20-1	CSARDHRMSVNTGELFF	TGCAGTGCTAGAGATCATAGGATGTCGGTAAACACCGGGGAGCTGTTTTTT
-	TRBJ1-2	12	-	TRBV27	CASRTDSSGYTF	TGTGCCAGCAGGACGGACAGTTCGGGCTACACCTTC
-	TRBJ1-1	14	-	TRBV7-2	CASRAGLMNTEAFF	TGTGCCAGCAGGGCGGGACTGATGAACACTGAAGCTTTCTTT
-	TRBJ2-2	13	-	TRBV12-3/TRBV12-4	CASSPRTRGELFF	TGTGCCAGCAGTCCACGGACACGGGGGGAGCTGTTTTTT
TRBD2	TRBJ2-7	16	-	TRBV6-5	CASSYGLAGGSYEQYF	TGTGCCAGCAGTTATGGGCTAGCGGGGGGGAGCTACGAGCAGTACTTC
-	TRBJ1-1	13	few	TRBV6-5	CASSYSSNTEAFF	TGTGCCAGCAGTTACTCGTCGAACACTGAAGCTTTCTTT
-	TRBJ2-7	15	-	TRBV5-1	CASSGDTGDLYEQYF	TGCGCCAGCAGCGGCGACACGGGGGACCTCTACGAGCAGTACTTC
-	TRBJ2-5	15	once	TRBV2	CASSSDGTVQETQYF	TGTGCCAGCAGCTCGGACGGAACTGTCCAAGAGACCCAGTACTTC
-	TRBJ2-5	15	-	TRBV18	CASSPNLRVGETQYF	TGTGCCAGCTCACCAAACCTCAGGGTCGGAGAGACCCAGTACTTC
TRBD1	TRBJ1-5	16	-	TRBV5-6	CASSVGIGTGDQPQHF	TGTGCCAGCAGCGTGGGAATAGGGACAGGGGATCAGCCCCAGCATTTT
TRBD1	TRBJ1-1	14	few	TRBV7-9	CASSARDRGTEAFF	TGTGCCAGCAGCGCCCGGGACAGGGGCACTGAAGCTTTCTTT
-	TRBJ2-2	18	-	TRBV7-2	CASSPRGRITANTGELFF	TGTGCCAGCAGCCCCCGCGGGCGGATAACAGCGAACACCGGGGAGCTGTTTTTT
-	TRBJ1-1	14	-	TRBV20-1	CSASIRLGVTEAFF	TGCAGTGCCAGCATCAGACTAGGGGTAACTGAAGCTTTCTTT
TRBD1	TRBJ1-2	13	few	TRBV6-2/TRBV6-3	CASSKDRFYGYTF	TGTGCCAGCAGTAAGGACAGGTTCTATGGCTACACCTTC
-	TRBJ1-1	16	few	TRBV6-1	CASSGAVGARGTEAFF	TGTGCCAGCAGTGGAGCAGTAGGGGCTAGGGGCACTGAAGCTTTCTTT
-	TRBJ2-7	15	-	TRBV4-2	CASSPEKGGSYEQYF	TGTGCCAGCAGCCCTGAGAAGGGGGGCTCCTACGAGCAGTACTTC
-	TRBJ2-5	15	-	TRBV7-9	CASSPNIRFQETQYF	TGTGCCAGCAGCCCGAATATAAGATTCCAAGAGACCCAGTACTTC
-	TRBJ2-7	14	-	TRBV7-9	CASSPHLGPYEQYF	TGTGCCAGCAGCCCCCATCTGGGACCCTACGAGCAGTACTTC
-	TRBJ1-2	15	few	TRBV5-1	CASSRDTGLRRGYTF	TGCGCCAGCAGCCGAGACACGGGACTCCGGAGGGGCTACACCTTC
-	TRBJ1-5	16	-	TRBV7-2	CASSLGGGRVYQPQHF	TGTGCCAGCAGCTTAGGCGGAGGCAGGGTGTATCAGCCCCAGCATTTT
TRBD2	TRBJ2-3	16	-	TRBV12-3/TRBV12-4	CASSLAAGGGTDTQYF	TGTGCCAGCAGTTTAGCGGCGGGAGGTGGCACAGATACGCAGTATTTT
-	TRBJ1-6	13	once	TRBV18	CASSPRQDSPLHF	TGTGCCAGCTCACCACGTCAGGATTCACCCCTCCACTTT
TRBD1	TRBJ1-6	17	-	TRBV28	CASSPLHHGTGNSPLHF	TGTGCCAGCAGTCCACTCCATCATGGGACAGGGAATTCACCCCTCCACTTT
TRBD1	TRBJ1-5	14	-	TRBV28	CASSSDRGDQPQHF	TGTGCCAGCAGTTCGGACAGGGGTGATCAGCCCCAGCATTTT
-	TRBJ2-6	18	once	TRBV27	CASSLTGAFAWRANVLTF	TGTGCCAGCAGTTTAACAGGCGCGTTTGCCTGGAGGGCCAACGTCCTGACTTTC
-	TRBJ1-5	15	few	TRBV2	CASSAWTPNGQPQHF	TGTGCCAGCAGTGCGTGGACACCGAACGGACAGCCCCAGCATTTT
-	TRBJ1-2	13	-	TRBV7-2	CASSPNFNYGYTF	TGTGCCAGCAGCCCAAACTTTAACTATGGCTACACCTTC
-	TRBJ2-7	10	once	TRBV6-2/TRBV6-3	CASSAYEQYF	TGTGCCAGCAGTGCCTACGAGCAGTACTTC
-	TRBJ2-3	13	once	TRBV7-2	CASSSLRTDTQYF	TGTGCCAGCAGCTCGTTACGCACAGATACGCAGTATTTT
-	TRBJ1-3	14	once	TRBV18	CASSPSTGGNTIYF	TGTGCCAGCTCACCTAGTACGGGAGGAAACACCATATATTTT
-	TRBJ1-1	12	few	TRBV20-1	CSAREARAEAFF	TGCAGTGCTAGAGAAGCCAGAGCTGAAGCTTTCTTT
-	TRBJ2-5	15	-	TRBV7-9	CASSLIRRGQETQYF	TGTGCCAGCAGCTTGATAAGGAGAGGACAAGAGACCCAGTACTTC
-	TRBJ2-5	13	few	TRBV7-3	CASSPGVGETQYF	TGTGCCAGCAGCCCCGGAGTGGGAGAGACCCAGTACTTC
TRBD1	TRBJ2-7	14	-	TRBV12-3/TRBV12-4	CASNGQGAPYEQYF	TGTGCCAGCAACGGACAGGGGGCCCCCTACGAGCAGTACTTC
TRBD1	TRBJ1-6	15	-	TRBV27	CASSRTGIGNSPLHF	TGTGCCAGCAGTAGGACAGGGATTGGTAATTCACCCCTCCACTTT
TRBD2	TRBJ2-5	16	few	TRBV11-2	CASSPPSTSGIETQYF	TGTGCCAGCAGCCCACCGTCGACTAGCGGGATCGAGACCCAGTACTTC
-	TRBJ2-2	12	-	TRBV19	CASSRQHGELFF	TGTGCCAGTAGTCGTCAGCACGGGGAGCTGTTTTTT
-	TRBJ1-1	14	-	TRBV5-1	CASSTEPGNTEAFF	TGCGCCAGCAGCACAGAACCGGGGAACACTGAAGCTTTCTTT
-	TRBJ2-3	17	-	TRBV27	CASSSRLVFPHTDTQYF	TGTGCCAGCAGTTCAAGACTAGTATTCCCCCACACAGATACGCAGTATTTT
-	TRBJ1-1	13	few	TRBV2	CASSPDSNTEAFF	TGTGCCAGCAGTCCCGACAGTAACACTGAAGCTTTCTTT
-	TRBJ1-5	18	-	TRBV10-1	CASSESVSGVFSNQPQHF	TGCGCCAGCAGTGAGTCAGTTTCCGGGGTCTTTAGCAATCAGCCCCAGCATTTT
-	TRBJ1-6	19	once	TRBV6-1	CASQELRAGAFSYNSPLHF	TGTGCCAGCCAAGAACTTAGGGCGGGGGCCTTCTCCTATAATTCACCCCTCCACTTT
TRBD1	TRBJ1-1	14	-	TRBV25-1	CASKGQGPWVEAFF	TGTGCCAGCAAGGGACAGGGGCCTTGGGTTGAAGCTTTCTTT